This TCR beta chain was found in a study of cytomegalovirus exposure and HLA in healthy donors. Note on this clone: Antigen: not known.

Whereas donors were nominally healthy upon sampling, unrecorded immune exposures were probable. Overall study findings and caveats: Analysis was performed later, and it showed HLA-associated TCR beta chains to be more clonally expanded than equally common others.

Amplification used 60 Vbeta primers and 13 Jbeta primers. Here immunoSEQ multiplex PCR was the method, and the copy in TCRdb shows in-frame clones only, minus some. Among under 200,000 clones listed, approximately 82% were seen once. The V gene lost 0 bases and the J gene lost 0 bases, with 12 bases spanning the gap. Per germline, CDR1 SGDLS and CDR2 YYNGEE. CDR3 length: 16 residues. This chain connects TRBV9 to TRBJ1-1; D is undetermined. The origin of this receptor is a male donor in good health and CMV-seronegative. What was sequenced was PBMCs. CDR3 in DNA: TGTGCCAGCAGCGTAGCGGCACGCGACATGAACACTGAAGCTTTCTTT. Encoded protein: CASSVAARDMNTEAFF.